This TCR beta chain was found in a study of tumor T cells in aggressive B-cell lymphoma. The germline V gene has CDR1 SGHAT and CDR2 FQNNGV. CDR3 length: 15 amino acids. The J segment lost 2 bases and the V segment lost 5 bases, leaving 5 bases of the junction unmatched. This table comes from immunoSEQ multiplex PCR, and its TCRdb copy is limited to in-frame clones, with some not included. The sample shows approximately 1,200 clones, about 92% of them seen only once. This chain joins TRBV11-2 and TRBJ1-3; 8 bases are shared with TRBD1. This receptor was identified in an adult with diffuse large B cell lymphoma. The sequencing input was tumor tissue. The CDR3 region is CASSTRTGPGNTIYF. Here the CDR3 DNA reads TGTGCCAGCAGCACCCGGACAGGGCCTGGAAACACCATATATTTT.